The sample holds many counts of the clone carrying this TCR beta chain. Its antigen is as yet unknown. The sample belongs to a study of CD8 T cells in ankylosing spondylitis. This CDR3 region has 16 residues. Looked up from germline, CDR1 is ENHRY and CDR2 is SYGVKD. V lost 6 bases to trimming and J lost 4 bases; unmatched junction nucleotides: 12. Study-wide points: Typical of ankylosing spondylitis blood, it appeared, was a TCR beta motif of roughly eight highly homologous variants.

One entry per CDR3 protein, called by TCRdb with MiXCR from the 5' RACE reads. The repertoire holds around 890,000 distinct CDR3 sequences, about 12% seen once, with around 0.51% in the top ten. Sequencing input: blood, either unsorted or a sorted T cell fraction (not recorded which). The genes are TRBV10-3 and TRBJ1-3, with 7 bases matching TRBD1. The TCR sequence derives from a male donor with ankylosing spondylitis. CDR3 coding DNA: TGTGCCATCAGGAGCAGGGGGATCGTAGGAGGAAACACCATATATTTT. Encoded protein: CAIRSRGIVGGNTIYF.